This T cell receptor (beta chain) was recovered during a study of cytomegalovirus exposure and HLA in healthy donors (dated by TCRdb to 2016 to 2017). For the study in its entirety: A later analysis indicated that the roughly 130 validation repertoires were generated on the platform also employed for the roughly 730 repertoires of the first cohort. The study aimed to test whether signatures of past pathogen exposure could be identified by cataloging public T cell receptors. A separate validation cohort of 90 to 150 different subjects was used in addition to the approximately 700-subject first cohort. The study combined high-throughput TCR immunosequencing, statistical association of individual TCRs with disease status, and machine learning to predict cytomegalovirus infection status. General findings and caveats noted by the study authors: Three of the identified cytomegalovirus-associated TCR beta chains were confirmed in vitro to be specific for cytomegalovirus antigens. Across donors, most TCR sequences were observed very rarely, whereas some public TCRs were present in many individuals. The classifier was reported to diagnose cytomegalovirus status with high specificity and sensitivity in both the original cohort and the validation cohort. A later analysis found that TCRs clustered in the first cohort also tended to co-occur in the roughly 120 validation repertoires, with more than 90% of cluster scores above 0. A later analysis had no HLA typing for the validation cohort, so co-occurrence there was scored across all 110 or so repertoires. The study gave a list of 150 to 200 TCR beta chains associated with cytomegalovirus. According to the authors, the approach could potentially be generalized to other disease states and immunological phenotypes.

For CDR1 and CDR2, the germline V gene (reference sequence) lists LNHNV and YYDKDF. The CDR3 goes from the cysteine to the phenylalanine over 16 residues. Only the CDR3 part of the read is kept: 48 bases, read in frame from the first base. Trimming takes 3 bases from V and 2 bases from J, and the germline ends sit 15 bases apart. Library prep was done by the immunoSEQ multiplex PCR assay. The authors processed their data as follows. A statistical classification framework was built for diagnosing cytomegalovirus status from the catalog of TCR beta chain sequences. Imported from immuneACCESS, the table was reduced by TCRdb to in-frame sequences with V and J called. These copies leave out some clones; in studies compared against another copy, an unresolved V gene accounts for under half, and the cause of the remainder is not known. D and trimming come from the DNA, and the V and J calls and clone size come from that table. This sample comprises about 300,000 clones, around nine tenths of them detected only once. The ten largest clones represent about 0.99% of the sample.

Regarding this clone: Its antigen is unknown. Per-base quality was not reported, and no clone a single base away is much larger than it.

The donors belonged to the validation cohort of approximately 130 subjects, which was separate from the roughly 700-subject first cohort. Sample: PBMCs. This receptor was taken from a woman between 18 and 30 years old in good health and CMV-seronegative. The chain links TRBV15 with TRBJ2-3; a tentative D match to TRBD2 spans 6 bases. For the CDR3, the sequence is CATSSTLALFTDTQYF. The DNA sequence follows: TGTGCCACCAGCAGTACTCTAGCGCTCTTCACAGATACGCAGTATTTT. Beyond the CDR3, the reference TRBV15 and TRBJ2-3 genes provide the residues; the full variable domain reads: DAMVIQNPRYQVTQFGKPVTLSCSQTLNHNVMYWYQQKSSQAPKLLFHYYDKDFNNEADTPDNFQSRRPNTSFCFLDIRSPGLGDTAMYLCATSSTLALFTDTQYFGPGTRLTVL.